The next 14 T cell receptor beta chains were all read from a single sample in a study of OX40 agonist ivuxolimab in advanced cancers. Method: immunoSEQ multiplex PCR; TCRdb's copy keeps in-frame clones and lacks some. The table has 75,000 to 100,000 clones, 92% seen once; the top ten hold 3% to 3.5%. The material sequenced was CD4+ or CD8+ T cells sorted from blood, taken in a trial of the OX40 agonist ivuxolimab. All receptors come from an adult with an advanced solid tumor such as melanoma, head and neck, liver or kidney cancer.

J is TRBJ1-2 and V is TRBV6-5; the D is unclear. The CDR3 consists of 13 residues. In germline, CDR1 is MNHEY, CDR2 SVGAGI. The V end was cut by 2 bases, the J end by 6 bases, with 10 bases between. In DNA, the CDR3 is TGTGCCAGCAGTTACCTCCCTGGGGATGGCTACACCTTC. Protein product: CASSYLPGDGYTF.

The rearrangement uses TRBV4-2 and TRBJ2-2; D perhaps matches TRBD1 (5 bases). The CDR3 has 16 amino acids. The germline V gene encodes CDR1 LGHNA and CDR2 YNFKEQ. V was clipped by 2 bases and J by 0 bases, with 10 bases between them. The CDR3 DNA follows: TGTGCCAGCAGCCAAAGATTAGGGGCGAACACCGGGGAGCTGTTTTTT. Translated: CASSQRLGANTGELFF.

On this clone: A junction end diverges from the germline sequence, so it may reflect a read error. J is TRBJ1-2 and V is TRBV28; D gene uncertain. Germline CDR1 is MDHEN and CDR2 is SYDVKM. This CDR3 is 15 amino acids long. This chain's CDR3 is CATSPLNLRGNGYTF. The CDR3 coding sequence is TGTGCCACCAGTCCTCTTAACCTCCGCGGGAACGGCTACACCTTC.

This chain joins TRBV29-1 and TRBJ2-6, with D possibly matching TRBD1 (5 bases). CDR1 and CDR2 from the germline V gene are SQVTM and ANQGSEA. V was pared by 5 bases and J by 0 bases, with 11 bases between. This CDR3 spans 15 amino acids. This chain's CDR3 is CSVRPRDSGANVLTF. CDR3 bases: TGCAGCGTTAGGCCCAGGGACTCTGGGGCCAACGTCCTGACTTTC. The full variable domain, in which reference TRBV29-1 and TRBJ2-6 provide the parts outside the CDR3, is SAVISQKPSRDICQRGTSLTIQCQVDSQVTMMFWYRQQPGQSLTLIATANQGSEATYESGFVIDKFPISRPNLTFSTLTVSNMSPEDSSIYLCSVRPRDSGANVLTFGAGSRLTVL.

This sequence joins TRBV9 and TRBJ1-3; no firm D call. The V gene lost 4 bases and the J gene lost 0 bases, with 8 bases spanning the gap. This CDR3 has 14 amino acids. Germline assignment: CDR1 SGDLS and CDR2 YYNGEE. CDR3 nucleotide sequence: TGTGCCAGCAGCCCCGGGTCCTCTGGAAACACCATATATTTT. It specifies CASSPGSSGNTIYF.

The J gene is TRBJ1-5, the V gene TRBV4-3; tentative D call: TRBD1 (5 bases). Per the germline V gene, CDR1 is LGHNA and CDR2 is YSLEER. Trimming left V 4 bases short and J 1 base short, with 8 bases between. The CDR3 covers 14 residues. The CDR3 DNA reads TGCGCCAGCAGCCGGGGCCTCAGCAATCAGCCCCAGCATTTT. It translates to CASSRGLSNQPQHF.

The V gene is TRBV9, the J gene TRBJ1-1; 7 bases agree with TRBD1. CDR1 is SGDLS, CDR2 YYNGEE, per germline. The CDR3 sequence is 13 residues long. V shed 3 bases, J shed 4 bases, and the junction held 3 bases outside the gene matches. DNA of the CDR3: TGTGCCAGCAGCGCAGGGGGGGCCACTGAAGCTTTCTTT. Translation gives CASSAGGATEAFF.

The chain is built from TRBV5-1 and TRBJ2-7; 8 nucleotides match TRBD1. The CDR3 covers 14 residues. Germline values: CDR1 SGHRS, CDR2 YFSETQ. V was clipped by 6 bases and J by 3 bases; unmatched bases: 8. CDR3 protein: CASTPTGESYEQYF. The CDR3 DNA is TGCGCCAGCACCCCGACAGGGGAAAGCTACGAGCAGTACTTC.

The CDR3 protein is CAISEGQGGRYSNQPQHF. In DNA, the CDR3 is TGTGCCATCAGCGAGGGACAGGGAGGTCGTTATAGCAATCAGCCCCAGCATTTT. This chain connects TRBV10-3 to TRBJ1-5, with TRBD1 matching 9 bases. The V gene's germline CDR1 is ENHRY and CDR2 SYGVKD. V lost 6 bases to trimming and J lost 0 bases; unmatched junction nucleotides: 12. The CDR3 is 18 amino acids.

The chain recombines TRBV6-5 with TRBJ2-1, with 9 bases lining up with TRBD2. This CDR3 region has 16 residues. Germline V gives CDR1 MNHEY, CDR2 SVGAGI. V shed 3 bases, J shed 4 bases, and the junction held 7 bases outside the gene matches. The CDR3 spells CASSYRLAGFYNEQFF. CDR3 bases: TGTGCCAGCAGTTATCGGCTAGCGGGATTTTACAATGAGCAGTTCTTC.

The chain carries TRBV30 and TRBJ2-3, with D possibly TRBD2 on 5 matching bases. CDR3 size: 16 residues. Germline V gene lookup returns CDR1 GTSNPN and CDR2 SVGIG (reference sequence). With 0 bases removed from V and 4 bases from J, the gap between germline ends came to 17 bases. In DNA, the CDR3 is TGTGCCTGGAGTGTACTTTGGGTAGGGAGCGCAGATACGCAGTATTTT. Residues: CAWSVLWVGSADTQYF.

The CDR3 DNA sequence: TGTGCCAGCAGTAATGGACAGGTTGGTTCACCCCTCCACTTT. Its protein product is CASSNGQVGSPLHF. The chain joins TRBV28 to TRBJ1-6; 7 bases align to TRBD1. J lost 9 bases, V lost 5 bases, and 7 bases had no gene match. Germline V lookup: CDR1 MDHEN, CDR2 SYDVKM. CDR3 length: 14 amino acids. Complete variable domain (other parts from reference TRBV28 and TRBJ1-6): DVKVTQSSRYLVKRTGEKVFLECVQDMDHENMFWYRQDPGLGLRLIYFSYDVKMKEKGDIPEGYSVSREKKERFSLILESASTNQTSMYLCASSNGQVGSPLHFGNGTRLTVT.

V is TRBV6-1 and J is TRBJ2-7; 9 bases fit TRBD2. With 8 bases clipped from V and 4 bases from J, the junction kept 3 bases outside the gene matches. The CDR3 has 12 residues. CDR1 is MNHNS and CDR2 is SASEGT in the germline V gene. As DNA, the CDR3 is TGTGCCAGCGGTAGCGGGGGTTACGAGCAGTACTTC. Amino acid sequence: CASGSGGYEQYF.

The J gene is TRBJ2-7, the V gene TRBV13, with 10 bases matching TRBD1. V was clipped by 5 bases and J by 3 bases; unmatched bases: 4. The CDR3 runs to 14 residues. The germline gives CDR1 PRHDT, CDR2 FYEKMQ (reference sequence). The CDR3 loop reads CASSQRTGGYEQYF. The CDR3 coding sequence is TGTGCCAGCAGCCAAAGGACAGGGGGCTACGAGCAGTACTTC.